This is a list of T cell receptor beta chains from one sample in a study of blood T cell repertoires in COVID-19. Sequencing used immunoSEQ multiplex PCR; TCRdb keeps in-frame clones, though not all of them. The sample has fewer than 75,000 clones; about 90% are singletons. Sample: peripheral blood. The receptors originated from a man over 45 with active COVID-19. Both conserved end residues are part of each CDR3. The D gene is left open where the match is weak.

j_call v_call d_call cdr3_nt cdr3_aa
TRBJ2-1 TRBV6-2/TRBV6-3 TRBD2 TGTGCCAGCAGTTGGACTAGCGGCTACACGACCGACAATGAGCAGTTCTTC CASSWTSGYTTDNEQFF
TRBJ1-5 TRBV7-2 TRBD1 TGTGCCAGCGGGATCGGCGGGACAGGGCGCAATCAGCCCCAGCATTTT CASGIGGTGRNQPQHF
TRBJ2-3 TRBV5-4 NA TGTGCCAGCAGAACAGGGAGCACAGATACGCAGTATTTT CASRTGSTDTQYF
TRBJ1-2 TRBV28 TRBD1 TGTGCCAGCACCTCGGACAGGGTCAATGGCTACACCTTC CASTSDRVNGYTF
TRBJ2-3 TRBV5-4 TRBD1 TGTGCCAGCAGCGCCTTGGGACAGGGACCAACAGATACGCAGTATTTT CASSALGQGPTDTQYF
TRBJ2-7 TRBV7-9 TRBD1 TGTGCCAGCAGCCCGCCGGGACAGGGCTCCTACGAGCAGTACTTC CASSPPGQGSYEQYF
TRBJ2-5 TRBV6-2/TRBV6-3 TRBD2 TGTGCCAGCAGTTATGTGTATAAGCGGGAGCTTCCTACAAGGGAGACCCAGTACTTC CASSYVYKRELPTRETQYF
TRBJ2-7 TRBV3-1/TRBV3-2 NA TGTGCCAGCAGCCAAGGGGGCAACTCCTACGAGCAGTACTTC CASSQGGNSYEQYF
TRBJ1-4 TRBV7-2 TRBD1 TGTGCCAGCAGCTTATCAGCCACAGGGGGCCAAGAAAAACTGTTTTTT CASSLSATGGQEKLFF
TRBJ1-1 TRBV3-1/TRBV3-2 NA TGTGCCAGCAGCAGGAAGAGAATCTCAGTGGGGGCGCAGAACACTGAAGCTTTCTTT CASSRKRISVGAQNTEAFF